This passage covers 27 T cell receptor beta chains from one sample sequenced in a study of T cell responses to AZD1222 COVID-19 vaccine. Clones were sequenced by immunoSEQ multiplex PCR, and TCRdb holds only the in-frame ones, with some missing. Here the sample spans about 73,000 clones, approximately 92% being singletons. Sequencing used peripheral blood, obtained 28 days after the second AZD1222 dose. The origin of the receptors is an adult who received the AZD1222 COVID-19 vaccine.

J is TRBJ1-1 and V is TRBV3-1 (or the pseudogene TRBV3-2); D ambiguous. Germline V CDR1 and CDR2: LGHDT, YNNKEL (reference sequence). Trimming pared 1 base from V and 11 bases from J, leaving 8 bases between. This CDR3 has 11 residues. In DNA form, the CDR3 reads TGTGCCAGCAGCCAAGGGCGGTGGGCTTTCTTT. This sequence encodes CASSQGRWAFF.

This clone was observed a single time. This chain uses TRBV9 with TRBJ1-3; D not certain. CDR1 SGDLS and CDR2 YYNGEE come from the germline V gene. The germline V and J ends were trimmed by 4 bases and 4 bases, with 18 bases remaining between them. The CDR3 is 16 amino acids. CDR3 region: CASSRDLSLAGNTIYF. CDR3 DNA sequence: TGTGCCAGCAGCCGCGACTTATCCTTAGCCGGAAACACCATATATTTT.

The V call is TRBV6-2 or TRBV6-3, the J call TRBJ1-5; 11 bases are a match to TRBD1. CDR3 length: 17 amino acids. Germline loops: CDR1 MNHEY, CDR2 SVGEGT. J lost 0 bases, V lost 2 bases, and 3 bases had no gene match. Here the CDR3 DNA reads TGTGCCAGCAGTTACGGGACAGGGGGGGCTAGCAATCAGCCCCAGCATTTT. It translates to CASSYGTGGASNQPQHF.

The chain combines TRBV19 with TRBJ1-1; the D gene is possibly TRBD1 (6 bases). The length of the CDR3 is 14 residues. CDR1 LNHDA and CDR2 SQIVND come from the germline V gene (reference sequence). V lost 2 bases, J lost 6 bases, and 13 bases lay in between. The CDR3 loop reads CASSITGHSPEAFF. CDR3 in DNA: TGTGCCAGTAGTATAACGGGACATAGCCCTGAAGCTTTCTTT.

The V gene is TRBV6-2 or TRBV6-3, the J gene TRBJ1-6; maybe TRBD1 (6 bases). The CDR3 has 12 amino acids. Germline values: CDR1 MNHEY, CDR2 SVGEGT. Trimming took 2 bases from V and 19 from J, leaving 15 bases between them. The CDR3 region is CASSYGQSPVHF. The CDR3 coding sequence is TGTGCCAGCAGTTACGGACAGAGCCCAGTACACTTT.

This clone was seen more than once but under ten times. The chain is built from TRBV2 and TRBJ2-1; no firm D call. Trimming pared 1 base from V and 15 bases from J, leaving 10 bases between. CDR1 is SNHLY and CDR2 is FYNNEI in the germline V gene. The CDR3 spans 11 residues. In DNA, the CDR3 is TGTGCCAGCAGTGAAGAATGGCTCCTGTTCTTC. Translation gives CASSEEWLLFF.

This clone was observed a few times. This chain connects TRBV18 to TRBJ1-2, with D possibly being TRBD1 (5 bases). There are 12 residues in the CDR3. Germline CDR1 reads KGHSH; CDR2 reads LQKENI. Trimming removed 3 bases from V and 8 bases from J, with 10 bases in between. Here the CDR3 reads CASSPAGRGYTF. The DNA for the CDR3 is TGTGCCAGCTCACCCGCAGGGCGGGGCTACACCTTC.

The V and J genes are TRBV30 and TRBJ2-1; 8 nucleotides align to TRBD2. With V trimmed by 8 bases and J by 15 bases, 15 bases remained unmatched. The CDR3 extends over 12 amino acids. Germline loops: CDR1 GTSNPN, CDR2 SVGIG (reference sequence). Written as DNA, the CDR3 is TGTGCCACCATGAACCCCAGCGGGGGTCGGTTCTTC. It translates to CATMNPSGGRFF.

This clone was counted between two and nine times. This chain joins TRBV7-9 and TRBJ1-2, with 7 bases identical to TRBD1. Germline-derived CDR1 and CDR2 are SEHNR and FQNEAQ (reference sequence). The V segment lost 11 bases and the J segment 5 bases; nucleotides outside the gene matches: 8. The CDR3 is made up of 12 amino acids. In nucleotides, the CDR3 is TGTGCCTGCCAGGGGGGGGCTTATGGCTACACCTTC. It codes for CACQGGAYGYTF.

The genes are TRBV9 and TRBJ2-1, with 11 bases matching TRBD2. Germline V CDR1 and CDR2: SGDLS, YYNGEE. V dropped 0 bases and J dropped 12; count of bases not matched to a gene: 2. This CDR3 comprises 13 residues. The CDR3 DNA is TGTGCCAGCAGCGTAGAACTAGCGGGAGTGCAGTTCTTC. Protein sequence: CASSVELAGVQFF.

The V call is TRBV5-4, the J call TRBJ2-7, with TRBD2 matching 8 bases. CDR1 SGHNT and CDR2 YYREEE come from the germline V gene (reference sequence). The CDR3 is 14 residues long. J was trimmed by 4 bases and V by 4 bases; bases with no gene match: 7. CDR3 region: CASSLPGGVYEQYF. The CDR3 nucleotides read TGTGCCAGCAGCCTCCCGGGGGGGGTTTACGAGCAGTACTTC.

This chain joins TRBV14 and TRBJ2-7, with a weak D call TRBD2 (6 bases). Trimming removed 4 bases from V and 0 bases from J, with 13 bases in between. This CDR3 has 15 amino acids. CDR1 and CDR2 (germline): SGHDN, FVKESK. This CDR3 is CASSRWTTSSYEQYV. The CDR3 DNA is TGTGCCAGCAGCCGATGGACTACCTCCTCCTACGAGCAGTACGTC.

This clone was seen a single time. CDR3 residues: CASSRNAGTANEKLFF. The CDR3 nucleotides read TGCGCCAGCAGCCGCAACGCCGGGACAGCTAATGAAAAACTGTTTTTT. The chain is built from TRBV4-3 and TRBJ1-4; 7 bases fit TRBD1. Germline V lookup: CDR1 LGHNA, CDR2 YSLEER. With 4 bases clipped from V and 3 bases from J, the junction kept 8 bases outside the gene matches. The CDR3 has 16 amino acids.

This chain links TRBV9 with TRBJ1-2; TRBD1 might be the D (5 bases). This CDR3 is 18 amino acids long. The germline gives CDR1 SGDLS, CDR2 YYNGEE. V was pared by 0 bases and J by 4 bases, with 22 bases between. The CDR3 reads CASSVGEQAGWAGYGYTF. The CDR3 DNA reads as TGTGCCAGCAGCGTAGGGGAACAGGCAGGCTGGGCGGGCTATGGCTACACCTTC.

This chain uses TRBV6-1 with TRBJ1-1; 7 nucleotides align to TRBD1. CDR3 length: 15 amino acids. Germline trimming cut 2 bases from V and 1 base from J; bases unmatched to any gene: 4. Per the germline V gene, CDR1 is MNHNS and CDR2 is SASEGT. CDR3 loop: CASSELGQKNTEAFF. In nucleotides, the CDR3 is TGTGCCAGCAGTGAATTGGGACAGAAGAACACTGAAGCTTTCTTT.

V and J are TRBV15 and TRBJ1-2, with a possible D match to TRBD1 (6 bases). V dropped 1 base and J dropped 6 bases, with 12 bases sitting between them. Germline loops: CDR1 LNHNV, CDR2 YYDKDF (reference sequence). The CDR3 covers 14 residues. CDR3 coding DNA: TGTGCCACCAGCAGAGGGCCGGGGGCGCATGGCTACACCTTC. It yields the protein CATSRGPGAHGYTF. Full variable domain (missing parts from reference TRBV15 and TRBJ1-2): DAMVIQNPRYQVTQFGKPVTLSCSQTLNHNVMYWYQQKSSQAPKLLFHYYDKDFNNEADTPDNFQSRRPNTSFCFLDIRSPGLGDTAMYLCATSRGPGAHGYTFGSGTRLTVV.

V gene TRBV4-1 combines with J gene TRBJ1-1; D not certain. CDR1 MGHRA and CDR2 YSYEKL come from the germline V gene. V lost 1 base and J 0 bases, leaving 6 bases between the germline ends. This CDR3 spans 14 amino acids. This chain's CDR3 is CASSQVGLNTEAFF. The CDR3 DNA reads as TGCGCCAGCAGCCAAGTGGGGTTGAACACTGAAGCTTTCTTT.

The chain carries TRBV9 and TRBJ2-1, with D possibly TRBD1 on 6 matching bases. Germline CDR1 is SGDLS and CDR2 is YYNGEE. The CDR3 spans 17 residues. V was trimmed by 3 bases and J by 4 bases, leaving 20 bases between them. CDR3 in amino acids: CASSDGATGMGYNEQFF. The CDR3 bases are TGTGCCAGCAGCGACGGGGCTACAGGGATGGGGTACAATGAGCAGTTCTTC.

V usage is TRBV9 and J usage is TRBJ2-7; D possibly corresponds to TRBD1 (7 bases). The CDR3 length is 18 residues. Deletions cut 0 bases from V and 1 base from J, with 20 bases between. Germline CDR1 SGDLS, CDR2 YYNGEE. The CDR3 nucleotides read TGTGCCAGCAGCGTAGGAGGGGACAGCCGCGGGGAGTCCTACGAGCAGTACTTC. The encoded protein is CASSVGGDSRGESYEQYF.

This clone appeared a single time. CDR3 sequence (DNA): TGTGCCAGCAGTTACTCTGACCGTGGGGGAGCTTTCTTT. Amino acids: CASSYSDRGGAFF. The chain has TRBV6-6 and TRBJ1-1; a weak D match, TRBD1 (5 bases). Trimming removed 0 bases from V and 10 bases from J, with 12 bases in between. Per the germline V gene, CDR1 is MNHNY and CDR2 is SVGAGI (reference sequence). The CDR3 covers 13 residues.

V gene TRBV6-1 combines with J gene TRBJ1-5; possibly TRBD1 for D (6 bases). Germline-derived CDR1 and CDR2 are MNHNS and SASEGT. V lost 2 bases, J lost 1 base, and 12 bases lay in between. The CDR3 is made up of 16 amino acids. The CDR3 DNA follows: TGTGCCAGCAGTGAAATGTGGGGGGCAAGCAATCAGCCCCAGCATTTT. Translating gives CASSEMWGASNQPQHF.

This sequence joins TRBV19 and TRBJ1-2; D is perhaps TRBD1 (6 bases). This CDR3 contains 13 residues. Trimming took off 8 bases at V and 2 bases at J, with 12 bases between the two ends. Germline V lookup: CDR1 LNHDA, CDR2 SQIVND (reference sequence). CDR3 bases: TGTGCCAGTTCGGGGGCAGTCAACTATGGCTACACCTTC. It translates to CASSGAVNYGYTF.

J is TRBJ2-7 and V is TRBV7-9; weak D call: TRBD1 (5 bases). Germline assignment: CDR1 SEHNR and CDR2 FQNEAQ (reference sequence). V lost 3 bases, J lost 1 base, and 13 bases lay in between. The CDR3 loop spans 15 amino acids. The CDR3 region is CASSLGPVASYEQYF. The CDR3 coding sequence is TGTGCCAGCAGCTTGGGGCCCGTGGCATCCTACGAGCAGTACTTC.

V usage is TRBV24-1 and J usage is TRBJ1-5, with D possibly matching TRBD1 (6 bases). The CDR3 is 14 amino acids. The V and J ends lost 9 bases and 1 base respectively, with 12 bases between them. CDR1 and CDR2 (germline): KGHDR, SFDVKD. The CDR3 is CATGQGPSNQPQHF. The CDR3 DNA follows: TGTGCCACCGGGCAGGGGCCGAGCAATCAGCCCCAGCATTTT.

The chain combines TRBV24-1 with TRBJ1-5; D remains unclear. The CDR3 extends over 14 amino acids. V lost 4 bases and J lost 5, with 11 bases in between. Germline V CDR1 and CDR2: KGHDR, SFDVKD. The CDR3 loop is CATSDPNTYQPQHF. The CDR3 coding sequence is TGTGCCACCAGTGACCCGAACACATATCAGCCCCAGCATTTT.

This clone appeared a single time. The V call is TRBV20-1, the J call TRBJ2-7; TRBD1 aligns across 9 bases. Germline V gives CDR1 DFQATT, CDR2 SNEGSKA (reference sequence). The CDR3 is 11 amino acids. V shed 3 bases, J shed 7 bases, and the junction held 1 base outside the gene matches. CDR3 region: CSARGTGEQYF. CDR3 DNA sequence: TGCAGTGCTAGGGGGACAGGGGAGCAGTACTTC.

The chain links TRBV28 to TRBJ2-7, with 8 bases aligning to TRBD1. Per the germline V gene, CDR1 is MDHEN and CDR2 is SYDVKM. Trimming cost V 8 bases and J 2 bases; bases outside gene matches: 17. The CDR3 runs 17 residues. The DNA of the CDR3 is TGTGCCAGCGGTATTGAACTCCGGGACAGGCGTCCCTACGAGCAGTACTTC. Translating gives CASGIELRDRRPYEQYF.